This TCR beta chain appears in the sequencing data of a study of CD8 T cells in Susac syndrome. Study observations and caveats: An acknowledgment was made by the study that its TCR sequencing and HLA analysis involved relatively few individuals.

The CDR3 spans 16 residues. Germline trimming cut 7 bases from V and 1 base from J; bases unmatched to any gene: 8. Germline V gene data show CDR1 as LNHDA and CDR2 as SQIVND (reference sequence). Roughly 0.5 to 1 ug RNA was reverse transcribed with random hexamers. From the immunoSEQ multiplex PCR reads, TCRdb called clonotypes with MiXCR, one entry per CDR3 protein. The sample contains roughly 400,000 distinct CDR3 sequences, around 85% of which appear only once. A note on this clonotype: Its antigen is undetermined.

The patients serving as multiple sclerosis controls were treatment-naive. They had stable or active relapsing-remitting disease and fulfilled revised McDonald criteria. What was sequenced was CD8+ T cells from PBMCs. The sequence was obtained from a human donor with multiple sclerosis. The chain is built from TRBV19 and TRBJ2-3; 10 bases line up with TRBD2. For the CDR3, the DNA is TGTGCCAGTAACCCGGCGGGGACTAGCGGCACAGATACGCAGTATTTT. It encodes CASNPAGTSGTDTQYF.